This T cell receptor (beta chain) is drawn from a study of blood T cell repertoires in COVID-19. The wider study: Sample material is recorded as cDNA or gDNA derived from T cells, B-cell-depleted T cells, or PBMCs.

Authors' data handling: For nucleated cells, counts were estimated from reference gene primer amplification. Measured with immunoSEQ multiplex PCR; TCRdb has only the in-frame clones, and not every one. The V and J calls and clone size come from that table; D and trimming were worked out from the DNA. Of some 74,000 clones listed, roughly 88% are singletons. Germline lookup yields CDR1 SGHTA and CDR2 FQGTGA. V lost 2 bases, J lost 1 base, and 8 bases lay in between. CDR3 size: 14 residues. The receptor was derived from a man aged 50 to 60 with acute or convalescent COVID-19. Sequencing was carried out using peripheral blood. The chain joins TRBV7-3 to TRBJ2-5; perhaps TRBD1 as D (6 bases). The CDR3 region is CASSLDRSQETQYF. Here the CDR3 DNA reads TGTGCCAGCAGCTTAGACAGGTCCCAAGAGACCCAGTACTTC.